Following are 5 T cell receptor beta chains from one sample sequenced in a study of PD-1 blockade in classical Hodgkin lymphoma (dated by TCRdb to about 2020). The library was produced with the immunoSEQ multiplex PCR assay. TCRdb took this table from immuneACCESS and kept in-frame rearrangements with V and J called. Such tables lack part of the clones; where checked against another copy, unresolved V genes explain under half of the gap, and the rest is unexplained. The sample records 16,000 or so clones, 70% to 90% of which are singletons. The ten largest clones add up to under 9% of the sample. This specimen's time point label, per the study, means: newly diagnosed, previously untreated cHL patient sample. The sequenced sample was peripheral blood mononuclear cells (PBMCs). The receptors were sampled from a human donor with classical Hodgkin lymphoma.

Here the CDR3 DNA reads TGCAGCGTTGAAGGATGGGGGACTAGCGGGAGGAGAGGAGACACCGGGGAGCTGTTTTTT. Its translation: CSVEGWGTSGRRGDTGELFF. V usage is TRBV29-1 and J usage is TRBJ2-2; 15 bases are a match to TRBD2. V lost 1 base and J lost 3; bases outside the gene matches: 12. The CDR3 sequence is 20 residues long. From germline, CDR1 is SQVTM and CDR2 ANQGSEA.

The chain recombines TRBV6-6 with TRBJ2-2, with D uncertain. CDR3 length: 14 residues. Trimming stripped 7 bases from V and 2 bases from J, with 11 bases between. Per the germline V gene, CDR1 is MNHNY and CDR2 is SVGAGI (reference sequence). The CDR3 spells CASKVQVNTGELFF. CDR3 nucleotides: TGTGCCAGCAAGGTGCAGGTTAACACCGGGGAGCTGTTTTTT.

This rearrangement joins TRBV19 to TRBJ1-6; D may be TRBD1 (5 bases). This CDR3 is built from 14 residues. V was cut by 6 bases and J by 5 bases, with 11 bases left in between. The germline V gene has CDR1 LNHDA and CDR2 SQIVND (reference sequence). The CDR3 DNA is TGTGCCAGTAGCCGGGACGGGCATAATTCACCCCTCCACTTT. Protein: CASSRDGHNSPLHF.

The chain recombines TRBV2 with TRBJ1-5; D may be TRBD1 (6 bases). V was shortened by 8 bases and J by 4 bases, with 12 bases between the two germline ends. Germline assignment: CDR1 SNHLY and CDR2 FYNNEI. There are 13 residues in the CDR3. In DNA form, the CDR3 reads TGTGCCAGCGTAAGGACAGTGAATCAGCCCCAGCATTTT. This sequence encodes CASVRTVNQPQHF. The variable domain in full, with the rest retrieved from reference TRBV2 and TRBJ1-5, is EPEVTQTPSHQVTQMGQEVILRCVPISNHLYFYWYRQILGQKVEFLVSFYNNEISEKSEIFDDQFSVERPDGSNFTLKIRSTKLEDSAMYFCASVRTVNQPQHFGDGTRLSIL.

This clone came up a few times. The chain couples TRBV9 to TRBJ2-1, with a tentative D call TRBD2 (6 bases). This CDR3 spans 17 amino acids. The V end was cut by 2 bases, the J end by 7 bases, with 22 bases between. Looked up from germline, CDR1 is SGDLS and CDR2 is YYNGEE. The CDR3 DNA is TGTGCCAGCAGCGTGGGACTTCACTTTATCCCTACGAATGAGCAGTTCTTC. Protein sequence: CASSVGLHFIPTNEQFF.